The clone carrying this T cell receptor (beta chain) has a handful of counts. Its antigen remains unidentified. This record belongs to a study of shared clonotypes between healthy human individuals. Across the whole study: The donor pool was made up of a couple of women and a few men aged 18 to 49. CD4 naive cells filled three plates per donor, CD4 memory three, CD8 naive two and CD8 memory one. General observations from the study: Rarefaction showed that sequencing of sorted subsets was incomplete (despite large depth). Clonotypes that were shared across a handful of donors made up roughly 5.2% of naive CD4 clonotypes.

The germline CDR1 and CDR2 sequences are MNHEY and SVGAGI. V dropped 7 bases and J dropped 7 bases, with 11 bases sitting between them. The CDR3 runs 11 residues. The method was immunoSEQ multiplex PCR; TCRdb's version includes in-frame clones alone and lacks a portion of them. Here the sample spans 950,000 to 1,300,000 clones, approximately 68% being singletons. This sequence originates from a man younger than 35 in good health. The sample was memory CD4+ T cells sorted from blood. Subset here: CD45RA-negative fraction. V usage is TRBV6-5 and J usage is TRBJ2-7; no clear D gene. DNA for the CDR3: TGTGCCAGCACCGAAAGTTTTGAGCAGTACTTC. It specifies CASTESFEQYF.